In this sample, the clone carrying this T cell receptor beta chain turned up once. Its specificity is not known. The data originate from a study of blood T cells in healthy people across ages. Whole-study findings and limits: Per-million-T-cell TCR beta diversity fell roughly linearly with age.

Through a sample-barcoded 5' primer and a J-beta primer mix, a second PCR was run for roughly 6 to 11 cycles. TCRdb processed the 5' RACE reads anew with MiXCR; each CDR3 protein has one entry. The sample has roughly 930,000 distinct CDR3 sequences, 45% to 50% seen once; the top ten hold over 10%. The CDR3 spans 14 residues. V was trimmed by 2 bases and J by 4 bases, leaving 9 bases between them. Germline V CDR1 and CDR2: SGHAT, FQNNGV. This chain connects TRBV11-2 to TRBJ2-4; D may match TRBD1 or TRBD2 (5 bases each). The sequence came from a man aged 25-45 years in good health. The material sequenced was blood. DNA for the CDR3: TGTGCCAGCAGCTTATCCGGGACGAAAAACATTCAGTACTTC. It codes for CASSLSGTKNIQYF.